This T cell receptor beta chain originates from a study of cytomegalovirus exposure and HLA in healthy donors. Regarding the study as a whole: Productive status was seen about 90% or about 30% of the time for most TCR beta V segments in an earlier analysis. Highly shared sequence variants in one cluster were likely a sequencing artifact. Later analysis identified several of the most significant clusters that appeared linked to common viral pathogens.

This CDR3 has 19 amino acids. Germline lookup yields CDR1 SGDLS and CDR2 YYNGEE. The J segment lost 0 bases and the V segment lost 0 bases, leaving 11 bases of the junction unmatched. Vbeta (60) and Jbeta (13) primers were used in the PCR. Sequencing used immunoSEQ multiplex PCR; TCRdb keeps in-frame clones, though not all of them. The table shows about 89,000 clones, with about 67% occurring only once. Regarding this clone: The antigen is undetermined.

The source material was PBMCs. This chain joins TRBV9 and TRBJ2-1; the match to TRBD2 covers 8 bases. The sequence derives from a man aged 25-40 years in good health and CMV-seronegative. The CDR3 spells CASSVEGLDMLGSYNEQFF. CDR3 nucleotide sequence: TGTGCCAGCAGCGTAGAGGGACTAGATATGTTAGGCTCCTACAATGAGCAGTTCTTC. The full variable domain, in which reference TRBV9 and TRBJ2-1 provide the parts outside the CDR3, is DSGVTQTPKHLITATGQRVTLRCSPRSGDLSVYWYQQSLDQGLQFLIQYYNGEERAKGNILERFSAQQFPDLHSELNLSSLELGDSALYFCASSVEGLDMLGSYNEQFFGPGTRLTVL.